This T cell receptor beta chain was identified during a study of cytomegalovirus exposure and HLA in healthy donors. About the study: Genotyping of more than 300 donors showed that over 65% belonged to the Caucasian-associated ancestry cluster.

PCR used 60 Vbeta primers and 13 Jbeta primers. This table comes from immunoSEQ multiplex PCR, and its TCRdb copy is limited to in-frame clones, with some not included. Here the sample spans some 90,000 clones, roughly 73% being singletons. CDR3 size: 17 residues. Germline CDR1 and CDR2: MDHEN and SYDVKM. J gave up 2 bases and V 7 bases, and 14 bases lay outside the gene matches. As concerns this clone: What it binds is unknown.

Study results and limitations: Rates of TCR association differed by HLA locus in a later analysis, with DRB1 highest and HLA-C lowest. Relative to equally common others, HLA-associated TCR beta chains showed greater clonal expansion in a later analysis.

The material sequenced was PBMCs. The TCR comes from a male donor in good health and CMV-seropositive. The chain has TRBV28 and TRBJ2-3, with TRBD2 matching 8 bases. CDR3 residues: CASILRGGLPSTDTQYF. Here the CDR3 DNA reads TGTGCCAGCATTCTACGGGGGGGCCTTCCGTCCACAGATACGCAGTATTTT.